This TCR beta chain is drawn from a study of human versus mouse CDR3 diversity and MHC coevolution. Study-wide background: The immunoSEQ assay reportedly detects one in 200,000 T cells. Study-level results: Mice had fewer CDR3 deletions and insertions than humans on average.

Assay used: immunoSEQ multiplex PCR; TCRdb lists only in-frame clones, some missing. The profile shows 75,000 to 90,000 clones, 90% to 95% of them singletons. V dropped 6 bases and J dropped 4 bases, with 15 bases sitting between them. Per germline, CDR1 GTSNPN and CDR2 SVGIG (reference sequence). This CDR3 has 13 residues. This clone was found once. Its antigen is unknown. The sample holds other DNA sequences that translate to the same CDR3. The chain carries TRBV30 and TRBJ1-1, with D tentatively TRBD1 (5 bases). Sequenced input: naive CD4+ T cells from blood. Indicated subset: CD45RO-negative CD62L-positive naive CD4 T cells. This sequence originates from a person aged 30-70 years in good health. In nucleotides, the CDR3 is TGTGCCTGCGACCCGGGGGGGGGCACTGAAGCTTTCTTT. Translation: CACDPGGGTEAFF.